This TCR beta chain stems from a study of CD8 T cells in ankylosing spondylitis. V dropped 2 bases and J dropped 3 bases, with 11 bases sitting between them. The germline V gene encodes CDR1 SGHTA and CDR2 FQGNSA. The CDR3 covers 15 residues. This clonotype occurred many times. Its antigen is not identified. TCRdb recomputed calls from the 5' RACE reads with MiXCR, one row per CDR3 protein. The sample shows about 540,000 distinct CDR3 sequences, about 13% of them seen only once. Overall study findings and caveats: Eight or nine highly homologous variants formed a TCR beta motif that appeared characteristic of ankylosing spondylitis blood. Peripheral blood samples showed relatively rare disease-linked clones, and these clones were CD8+.

The V and J genes are TRBV7-2 and TRBJ2-1, with a possible D match to TRBD2 (6 bases). Sequenced input: blood, either unsorted or a sorted T cell fraction (not recorded which). This TCR derives from a male donor with ankylosing spondylitis. The CDR3 is CASSLRREIYNEQFF. DNA for the CDR3: TGTGCCAGCAGCTTACGTCGGGAGATCTACAATGAGCAGTTCTTC.